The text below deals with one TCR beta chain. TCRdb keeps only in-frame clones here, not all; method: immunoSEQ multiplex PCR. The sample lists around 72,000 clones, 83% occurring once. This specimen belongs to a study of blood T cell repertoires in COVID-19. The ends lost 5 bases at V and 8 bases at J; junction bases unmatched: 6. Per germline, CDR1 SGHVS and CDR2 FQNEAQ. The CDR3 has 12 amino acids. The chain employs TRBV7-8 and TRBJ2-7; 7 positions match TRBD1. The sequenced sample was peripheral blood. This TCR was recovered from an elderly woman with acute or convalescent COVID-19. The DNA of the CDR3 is TGTGCCAGCAGCCCTCGGACAGGCCAGCAGTACTTC. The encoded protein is CASSPRTGQQYF.